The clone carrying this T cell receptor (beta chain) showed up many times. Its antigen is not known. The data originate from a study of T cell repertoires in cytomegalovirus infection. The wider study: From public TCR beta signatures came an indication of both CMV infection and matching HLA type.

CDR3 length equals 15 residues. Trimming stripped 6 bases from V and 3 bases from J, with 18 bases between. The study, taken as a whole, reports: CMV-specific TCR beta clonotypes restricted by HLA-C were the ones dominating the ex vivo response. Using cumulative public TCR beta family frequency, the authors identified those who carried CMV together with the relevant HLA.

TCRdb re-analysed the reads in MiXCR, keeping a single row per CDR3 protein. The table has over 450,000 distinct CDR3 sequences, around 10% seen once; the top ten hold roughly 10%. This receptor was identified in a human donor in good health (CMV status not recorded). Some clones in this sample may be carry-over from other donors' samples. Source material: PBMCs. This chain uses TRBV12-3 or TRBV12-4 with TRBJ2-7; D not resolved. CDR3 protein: CASSRFIWSSYEQYF. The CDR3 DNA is TGTGCCAGCAGCCGATTTATCTGGTCTAGCTACGAGCAGTACTTC.